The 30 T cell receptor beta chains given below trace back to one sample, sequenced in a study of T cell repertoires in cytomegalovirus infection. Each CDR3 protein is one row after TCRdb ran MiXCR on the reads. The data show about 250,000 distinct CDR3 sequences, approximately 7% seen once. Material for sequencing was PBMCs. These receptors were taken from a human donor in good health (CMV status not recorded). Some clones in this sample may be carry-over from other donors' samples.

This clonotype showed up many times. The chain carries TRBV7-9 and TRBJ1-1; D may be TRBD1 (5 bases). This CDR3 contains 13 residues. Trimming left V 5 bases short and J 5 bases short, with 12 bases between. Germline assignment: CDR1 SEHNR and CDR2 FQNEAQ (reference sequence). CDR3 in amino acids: CASSAQGLTEAFF. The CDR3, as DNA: TGTGCCAGCAGCGCTCAGGGTTTAACTGAAGCTTTCTTT.

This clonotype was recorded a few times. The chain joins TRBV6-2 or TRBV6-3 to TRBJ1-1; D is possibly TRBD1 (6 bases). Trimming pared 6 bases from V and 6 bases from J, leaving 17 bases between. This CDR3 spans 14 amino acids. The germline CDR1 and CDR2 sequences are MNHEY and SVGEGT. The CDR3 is CASRYREVSAEAFF. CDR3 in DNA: TGTGCCAGCAGGTACAGGGAGGTCTCGGCTGAAGCTTTCTTT.

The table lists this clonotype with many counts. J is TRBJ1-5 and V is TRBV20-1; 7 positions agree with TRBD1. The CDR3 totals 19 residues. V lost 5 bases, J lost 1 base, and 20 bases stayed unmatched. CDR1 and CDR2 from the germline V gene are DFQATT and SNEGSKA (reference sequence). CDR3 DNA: TGCAGTGCTCGGACTCACACAGGGGCCAGCCCGGCCAGCAATCAGCCCCAGCATTTT. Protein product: CSARTHTGASPASNQPQHF.

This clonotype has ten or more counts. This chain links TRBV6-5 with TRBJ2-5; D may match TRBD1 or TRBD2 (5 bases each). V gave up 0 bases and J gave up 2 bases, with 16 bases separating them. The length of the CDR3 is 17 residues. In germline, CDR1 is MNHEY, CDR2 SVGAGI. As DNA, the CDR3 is TGTGCCAGCAGTTACTCCCCGGGGCAGGACCTACAAGAGACCCAGTACTTC. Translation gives CASSYSPGQDLQETQYF.

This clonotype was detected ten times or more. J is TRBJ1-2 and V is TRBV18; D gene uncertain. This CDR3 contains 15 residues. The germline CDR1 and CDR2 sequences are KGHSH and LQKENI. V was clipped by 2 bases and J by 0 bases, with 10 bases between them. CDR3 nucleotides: TGTGCCAGCTCACCAACGGGTGAAGCTAACTATGGCTACACCTTC. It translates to CASSPTGEANYGYTF.

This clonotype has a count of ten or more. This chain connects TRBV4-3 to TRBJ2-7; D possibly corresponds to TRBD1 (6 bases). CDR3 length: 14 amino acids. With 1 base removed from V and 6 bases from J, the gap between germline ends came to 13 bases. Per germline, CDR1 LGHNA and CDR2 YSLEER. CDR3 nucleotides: TGCGCCAGCAGCCAAGTGGGACAAGGAACCGAGCAGTACTTC. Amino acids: CASSQVGQGTEQYF.

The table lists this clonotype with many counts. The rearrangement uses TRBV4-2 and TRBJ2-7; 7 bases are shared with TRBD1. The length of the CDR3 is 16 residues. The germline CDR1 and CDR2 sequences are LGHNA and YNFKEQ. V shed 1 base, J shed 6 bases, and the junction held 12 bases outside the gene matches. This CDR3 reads CASSQVRDSKRGEQYF. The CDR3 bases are TGTGCCAGCAGCCAAGTTAGGGACAGCAAAAGAGGCGAGCAGTACTTC.

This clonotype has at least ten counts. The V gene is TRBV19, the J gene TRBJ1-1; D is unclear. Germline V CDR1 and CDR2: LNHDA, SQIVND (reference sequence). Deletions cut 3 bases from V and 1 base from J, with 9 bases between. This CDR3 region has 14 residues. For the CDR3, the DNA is TGTGCCAGTAGTATTGGTGGGTCGAACACTGAAGCTTTCTTT. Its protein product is CASSIGGSNTEAFF. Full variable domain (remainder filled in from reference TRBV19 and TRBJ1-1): DGGITQSPKYLFRKEGQNVTLSCEQNLNHDAMYWYRQDPGQGLRLIYYSQIVNDFQKGDIAEGYSVSREKKESFPLTVTSAQKNPTAFYLCASSIGGSNTEAFFGQGTRLTVV.

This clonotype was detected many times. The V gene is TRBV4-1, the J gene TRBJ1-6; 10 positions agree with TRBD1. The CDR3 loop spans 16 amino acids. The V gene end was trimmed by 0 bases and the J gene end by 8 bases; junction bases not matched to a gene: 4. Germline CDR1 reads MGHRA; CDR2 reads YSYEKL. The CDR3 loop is CASSQDQGQGYSPLHF. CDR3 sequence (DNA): TGCGCCAGCAGCCAAGATCAGGGACAGGGGTATTCACCCCTCCACTTT.

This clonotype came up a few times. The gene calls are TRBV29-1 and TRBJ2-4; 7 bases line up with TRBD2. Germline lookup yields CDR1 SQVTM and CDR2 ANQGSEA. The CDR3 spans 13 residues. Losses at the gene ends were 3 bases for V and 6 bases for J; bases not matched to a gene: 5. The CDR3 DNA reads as TGCAGCGTTGATCCTGGACTAGGAAACATTCAGTACTTC. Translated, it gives CSVDPGLGNIQYF.

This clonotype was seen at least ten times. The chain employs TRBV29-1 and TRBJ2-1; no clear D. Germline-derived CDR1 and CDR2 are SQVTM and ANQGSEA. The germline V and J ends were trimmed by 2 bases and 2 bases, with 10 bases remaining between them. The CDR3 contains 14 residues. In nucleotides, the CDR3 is TGCAGCGTTGAATTCCGGGTGACCTACAATGAGCAGTTCTTC. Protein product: CSVEFRVTYNEQFF.

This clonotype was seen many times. The CDR3 loop reads CASSLSPGRNLKDYGYTF. In DNA, the CDR3 is TGTGCCAGCAGTTTATCCCCCGGCAGAAATTTAAAGGACTATGGCTACACCTTC. The V gene is TRBV27, the J gene TRBJ1-2; D is uncertain. Trimming stripped 0 bases from V and 3 bases from J, with 20 bases between. The germline V gene has CDR1 MNHEY and CDR2 SMNVEV (reference sequence). The CDR3 totals 18 residues.

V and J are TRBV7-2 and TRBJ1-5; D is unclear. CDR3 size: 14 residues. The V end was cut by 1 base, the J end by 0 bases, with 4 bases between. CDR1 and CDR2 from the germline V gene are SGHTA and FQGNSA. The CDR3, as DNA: TGTGCCAGCAGCTTAGATCCTAGCAATCAGCCCCAGCATTTT. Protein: CASSLDPSNQPQHF. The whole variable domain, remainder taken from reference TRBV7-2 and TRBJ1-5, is GAGVSQSPSNKVTEKGKDVELRCDPISGHTALYWYRQSLGQGLEFLIYFQGNSAPDKSGLPSDRFSAERTGGSVSTLTIQRTQQEDSAVYLCASSLDPSNQPQHFGDGTRLSIL.

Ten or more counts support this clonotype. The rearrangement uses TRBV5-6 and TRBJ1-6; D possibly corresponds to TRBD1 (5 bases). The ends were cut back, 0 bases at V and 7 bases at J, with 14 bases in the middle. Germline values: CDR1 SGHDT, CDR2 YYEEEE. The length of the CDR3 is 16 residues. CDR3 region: CASSLGTGTANSPLHF. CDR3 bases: TGTGCCAGCAGCTTGGGGACCGGGACGGCAAATTCACCCCTCCACTTT.

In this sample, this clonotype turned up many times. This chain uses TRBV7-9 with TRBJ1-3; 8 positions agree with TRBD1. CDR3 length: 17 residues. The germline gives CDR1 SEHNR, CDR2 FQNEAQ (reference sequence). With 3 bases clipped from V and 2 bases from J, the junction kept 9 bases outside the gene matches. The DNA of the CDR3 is TGTGCCAGCAGCTTGACCGCCGGACAGGGAACTGGAAACACCATATATTTT. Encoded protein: CASSLTAGQGTGNTIYF.

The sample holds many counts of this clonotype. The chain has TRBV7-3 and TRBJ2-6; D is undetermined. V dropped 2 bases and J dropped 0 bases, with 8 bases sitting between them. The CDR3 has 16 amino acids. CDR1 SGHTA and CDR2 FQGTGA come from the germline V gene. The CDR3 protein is CASSLRPGSGANVLTF. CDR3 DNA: TGTGCCAGCAGCTTACGGCCCGGCTCTGGGGCCAACGTCCTGACTTTC.

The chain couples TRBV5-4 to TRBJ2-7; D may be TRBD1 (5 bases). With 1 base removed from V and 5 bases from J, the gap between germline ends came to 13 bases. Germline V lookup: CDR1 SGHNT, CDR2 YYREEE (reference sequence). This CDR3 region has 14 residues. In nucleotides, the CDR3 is TGTGCCAGCAGCTTGAGCAGGGAAGGGGACGAGCAGTACTTC. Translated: CASSLSREGDEQYF.

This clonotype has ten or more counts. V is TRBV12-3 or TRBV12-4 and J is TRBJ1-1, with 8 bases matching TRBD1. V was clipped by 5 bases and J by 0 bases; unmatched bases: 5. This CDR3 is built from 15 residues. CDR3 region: CASSPTDRVNTEAFF. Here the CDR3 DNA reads TGTGCCAGCAGTCCGACGGACAGGGTGAACACTGAAGCTTTCTTT.

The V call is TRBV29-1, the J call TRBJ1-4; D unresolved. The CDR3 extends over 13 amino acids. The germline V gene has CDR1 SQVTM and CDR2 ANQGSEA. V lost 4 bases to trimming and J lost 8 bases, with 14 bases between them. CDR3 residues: CSVVVRRTEKLFF. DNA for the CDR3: TGCAGCGTTGTGGTCAGGAGGACGGAAAAACTGTTTTTT.

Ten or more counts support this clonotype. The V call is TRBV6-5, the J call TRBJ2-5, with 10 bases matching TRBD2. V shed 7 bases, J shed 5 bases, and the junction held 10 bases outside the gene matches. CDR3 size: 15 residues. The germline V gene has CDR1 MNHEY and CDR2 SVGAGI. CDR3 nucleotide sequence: TGTGCCAGCACAACTAGCGGGGCGTTGGGTGAGACCCAGTACTTC. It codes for CASTTSGALGETQYF.

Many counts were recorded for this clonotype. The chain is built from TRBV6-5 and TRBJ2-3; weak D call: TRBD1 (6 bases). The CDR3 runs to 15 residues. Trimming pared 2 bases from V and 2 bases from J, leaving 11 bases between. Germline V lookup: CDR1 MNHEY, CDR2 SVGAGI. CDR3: CASSYRDTLTDTQYF. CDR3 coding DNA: TGTGCCAGCAGTTACCGGGACACCCTCACAGATACGCAGTATTTT.

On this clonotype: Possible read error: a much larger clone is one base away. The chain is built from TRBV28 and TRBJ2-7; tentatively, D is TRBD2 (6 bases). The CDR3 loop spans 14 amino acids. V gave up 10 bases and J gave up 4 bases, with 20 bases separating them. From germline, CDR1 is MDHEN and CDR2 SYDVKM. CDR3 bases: TGTGCCACCCGAACCGGGACTCTAGATTACGAGCAGTACTTC. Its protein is CATRTGTLDYEQYF.

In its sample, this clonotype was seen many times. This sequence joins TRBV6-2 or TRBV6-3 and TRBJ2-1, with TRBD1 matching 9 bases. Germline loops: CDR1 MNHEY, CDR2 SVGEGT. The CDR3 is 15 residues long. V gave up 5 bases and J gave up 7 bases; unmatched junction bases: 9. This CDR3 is CASSLGTGIKNEQFF. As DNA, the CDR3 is TGTGCCAGCAGTCTCGGGACAGGGATAAAGAATGAGCAGTTCTTC.

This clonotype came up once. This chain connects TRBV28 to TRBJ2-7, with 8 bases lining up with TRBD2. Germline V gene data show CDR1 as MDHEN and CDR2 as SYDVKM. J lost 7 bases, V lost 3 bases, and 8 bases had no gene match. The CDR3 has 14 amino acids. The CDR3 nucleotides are TGTGCCAGCAGTTTCCGGGGGCGCGGGGGGGAGCAGTACTTC. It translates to CASSFRGRGGEQYF.

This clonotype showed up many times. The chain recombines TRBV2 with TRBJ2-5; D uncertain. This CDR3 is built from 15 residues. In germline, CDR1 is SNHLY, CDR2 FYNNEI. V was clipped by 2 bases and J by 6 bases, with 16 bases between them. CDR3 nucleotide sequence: TGTGCCAGCAGTGAAAGGGCCGACCTAGGGCAGACCCAGTACTTC. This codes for CASSERADLGQTQYF.

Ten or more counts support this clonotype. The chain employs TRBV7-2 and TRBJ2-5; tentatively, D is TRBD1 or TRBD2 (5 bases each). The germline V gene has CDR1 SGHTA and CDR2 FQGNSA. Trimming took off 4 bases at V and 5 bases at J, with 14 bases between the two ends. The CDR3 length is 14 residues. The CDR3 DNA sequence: TGTGCCAGCAGCTCCCGGGGCATCGGGGAGACCCAGTACTTC. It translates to CASSSRGIGETQYF.

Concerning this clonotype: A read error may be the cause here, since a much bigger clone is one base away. Here the CDR3 DNA reads TGCAGCAGCGGGGGAATTTACAATGATCAGTTCTTC. Protein sequence: CSSGGIYNDQFF. The V call is TRBV20-1, the J call TRBJ2-1, with 8 bases aligning to TRBD2. CDR1 is DFQATT and CDR2 is SNEGSKA in the germline V gene (reference sequence). There are 12 residues in the CDR3.

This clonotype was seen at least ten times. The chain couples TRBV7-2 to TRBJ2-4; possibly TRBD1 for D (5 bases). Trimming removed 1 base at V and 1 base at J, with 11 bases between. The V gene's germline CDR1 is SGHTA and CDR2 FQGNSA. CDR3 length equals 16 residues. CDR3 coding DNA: TGTGCCAGCAGCTTAGGACAGTCCCTGGCCAAAAACATTCAGTACTTC. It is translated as CASSLGQSLAKNIQYF.

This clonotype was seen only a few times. The CDR3 loop is CSATTGGVRNTEAFF. CDR3 DNA sequence: TGCAGTGCTACTACCGGAGGGGTACGGAACACTGAAGCTTTCTTT. The chain joins TRBV20-1 to TRBJ1-1; D perhaps matches TRBD1 (5 bases). This CDR3 is 15 amino acids long. Trimming took 4 bases from V and 1 from J, leaving 16 bases between them. CDR1 and CDR2 (germline): DFQATT, SNEGSKA (reference sequence).

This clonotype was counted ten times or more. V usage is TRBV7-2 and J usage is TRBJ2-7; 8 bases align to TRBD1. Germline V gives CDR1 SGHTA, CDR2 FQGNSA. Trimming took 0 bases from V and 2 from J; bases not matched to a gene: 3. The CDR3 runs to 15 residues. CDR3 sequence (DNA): TGTGCCAGCAGCTTAGCGGGACAGGTTACCTACGAGCAGTACTTC. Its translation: CASSLAGQVTYEQYF.